The clone carrying this T cell receptor (beta chain) was found a few times. Antigen: not known. This specimen comes from a study of cytomegalovirus exposure and HLA in healthy donors. General study findings and limits: TRBV6-2, TRBV6-3 and some other V segments were excluded as indistinguishable. Most TCR beta V segments were productive about 87% or about 30% of the time in an earlier analysis. Most TCR sequences were seen very rarely across donors, but some public TCRs occurred in many.

This PCR relied on a set of 60 Vbeta primers and 13 Jbeta primers. The protocol was immunoSEQ multiplex PCR, while the TCRdb copy is restricted to in-frame clones and leaves out a portion. Of around 150,000 clones detected, more than 70% appear once; the ten largest clones hold approximately 2%. V lost 8 bases and J 2 bases, leaving 13 bases between the germline ends. Germline V gives CDR1 MNHNS, CDR2 SASEGT. This CDR3 has 13 amino acids. This chain joins TRBV6-1 and TRBJ2-7, with D unresolved. The origin of this receptor is a man aged 25-45 years in good health and CMV-seronegative. The sample comprised PBMCs. This chain's CDR3 is CASAVADTYEQYF. Here the CDR3 DNA reads TGTGCCAGCGCCGTTGCGGATACCTACGAGCAGTACTTC.